Detailed here is one T cell receptor beta chain. What it binds is unknown. Nashville, Tennessee was home to all donors, each a Caucasian adult. The germline CDR1 and CDR2 sequences are MDHEN and SYDVKM. Trimming left V 2 bases short and J 6 bases short, with 11 bases between. The CDR3 extends over 14 amino acids. The data were taken from a study of shared clonotypes between healthy human individuals. Study information: Two women and a few men aged 18 to 49 served as donors. General study points: Among donors, the sharing of clonotypes was expected to be influenced by sequencing depth.

Unsorted PBMCs provided DNA that was sequenced on ten immunoSEQ deep assay plates. Clones were sequenced by immunoSEQ multiplex PCR, and TCRdb holds only the in-frame ones, with some missing. Here the sample spans roughly 500,000 clones, about 82% being singletons. This clonotype was sampled from a woman aged 40-49 years in good health. Some clones in this sample may be carry-over from other donors' samples. The chain couples TRBV28 to TRBJ2-1; D is undetermined. The specimen sequenced was PBMCs. As DNA, the CDR3 is TGTGCCAGCAGTTTACTGCTAGTCAGCAATGAGCAGTTCTTC. It is translated as CASSLLLVSNEQFF. Together with reference TRBV28 and TRBJ2-1, the CDR3 gives the full variable domain: DVKVTQSSRYLVKRTGEKVFLECVQDMDHENMFWYRQDPGLGLRLIYFSYDVKMKEKGDIPEGYSVSREKKERFSLILESASTNQTSMYLCASSLLLVSNEQFFGPGTRLTVL.